This T cell receptor beta chain was obtained from a study of blood T cell repertoires in COVID-19. Overall study: PBMCs, B-cell-depleted T cells, or T cells were the source of the cDNA or gDNA that made up the material.

This CDR3 is 17 amino acids long. V was clipped by 4 bases and J by 5 bases, with 22 bases between them. Germline lookup yields CDR1 MDHEN and CDR2 SYDVKM. Repertoires were generated with immunoSEQ multiplex PCR, while TCRdb's copy carries only in-frame clones and drops some. The repertoire holds some 300,000 clones, with 85% to 90% as singletons. The gene calls are TRBV28 and TRBJ2-3; D is perhaps TRBD2 (6 bases). The clonotype was recovered from a woman between 45 and 60 years old who had been exposed to COVID-19. The sequenced material came from PBMCs or T cells enriched from blood (not recorded which). This CDR3 is CASSSPWGVDYVDTQYF. The DNA of the CDR3 is TGTGCCAGCAGTTCCCCCTGGGGGGTGGATTATGTAGATACGCAGTATTTT.